These 27 T cell receptor beta chains were all obtained from the same sample, sequenced in a study of cytomegalovirus exposure and HLA in healthy donors. The PCR contained 60 Vbeta and 13 Jbeta primers. The repertoire was sequenced with immunoSEQ multiplex PCR; TCRdb's copy has only in-frame clones and lacks some. The table lists about 150,000 clones, roughly four fifths of them singletons. The sample was PBMCs. Receptors originate from a middle-aged man in good health and CMV-seronegative.

A note on this clone: An end of the junction differs from the germline gene, which may be a read error. J is TRBJ2-6 and V is TRBV27, with D tentatively TRBD1 (5 bases). CDR1 MNHEY and CDR2 SMNVEV come from the germline V gene (reference sequence). The CDR3 runs 16 residues. CDR3 bases: TGTGCCAGTTCGACAGATCGGAGCTCTGGGGCCAACGGCCTGACTTTC. Protein product: CASSTDRSSGANGLTF.

The rearrangement joins TRBV6-4 to TRBJ2-3; 10 bases are a match to TRBD2. The CDR3 consists of 17 residues. V gave up 6 bases and J gave up 2 bases; unmatched junction bases: 11. Looked up from germline, CDR1 is MRHNA and CDR2 is SNTAGT. In DNA, the CDR3 is TGTGCCAGCAGCCCCTCGCGACTAGCGGGTTCCACAGATACGCAGTATTTT. Translated, it gives CASSPSRLAGSTDTQYF.

The genes are TRBV5-5 and TRBJ2-1; D might be TRBD2 (6 bases). CDR3 length: 13 amino acids. Looked up from germline, CDR1 is SGHKS and CDR2 is YYEKEE (reference sequence). The V gene lost 5 bases and the J gene lost 5 bases, with 11 bases spanning the gap. In DNA form, the CDR3 reads TGTGCCAGCAGACCGGGACTTGACAATGAGCAGTTCTTC. Protein: CASRPGLDNEQFF.

The chain employs TRBV9 and TRBJ1-5; D might be TRBD1 (5 bases). The V end was cut by 4 bases, the J end by 8 bases, with 13 bases between. The CDR3 contains 13 residues. Germline loops: CDR1 SGDLS, CDR2 YYNGEE. CDR3 nucleotide sequence: TGTGCCAGCAGCCCAGCGGGAGGGGAGCCCCAGCATTTT. It is translated as CASSPAGGEPQHF. Looking up the rest from reference TRBV9 and TRBJ1-5 gives the full variable domain: DSGVTQTPKHLITATGQRVTLRCSPRSGDLSVYWYQQSLDQGLQFLIQYYNGEERAKGNILERFSAQQFPDLHSELNLSSLELGDSALYFCASSPAGGEPQHFGDGTRLSIL.

The chain carries TRBV7-2 and TRBJ2-6, with TRBD2 matching over 9 bases. CDR1 is SGHTA, CDR2 FQGNSA, per germline. The CDR3 length is 16 residues. Trimming at V came to 4 bases and at J to 4 bases, leaving 5 bases not matched to a gene. CDR3 residues: CASSYSSGTGANVLTF. The CDR3 DNA follows: TGTGCCAGCAGCTACTCTAGCGGGACGGGGGCCAACGTCCTGACTTTC.

V and J are TRBV9 and TRBJ2-7; D is undetermined. This CDR3 comprises 14 residues. Germline loops: CDR1 SGDLS, CDR2 YYNGEE. Trimming shortened V by 4 bases and J by 2 bases, and 13 bases separated the two germline ends. CDR3 sequence: CASSPRFSAYEQYF. CDR3 DNA sequence: TGTGCCAGCAGCCCACGATTCTCGGCCTACGAGCAGTACTTC.

V usage is TRBV18 and J usage is TRBJ1-1, with D tentatively TRBD1 (5 bases). The CDR3 length is 14 residues. The germline V gene encodes CDR1 KGHSH and CDR2 LQKENI. Trimming shortened V by 3 bases and J by 2 bases, and 10 bases separated the two germline ends. The DNA of the CDR3 is TGTGCCAGCTCACCTCAGGGAGGAAACACTGAAGCTTTCTTT. Its translation: CASSPQGGNTEAFF.

This clone has only a few counts. V gene TRBV6-1 combines with J gene TRBJ1-5; tentatively, D is TRBD1 (6 bases). The CDR3 is 14 amino acids. The germline CDR1 and CDR2 sequences are MNHNS and SASEGT. V dropped 8 bases and J dropped 5 bases, with 16 bases sitting between them. CDR3 DNA: TGTGCCAGCCGAAAGGGGGTAGGCGATCAGCCCCAGCATTTT. Protein sequence: CASRKGVGDQPQHF.

The V gene is TRBV30, the J gene TRBJ2-5; D not resolved. Trimming took 0 bases from V and 3 from J, leaving 5 bases between them. The CDR3 consists of 12 residues. CDR1 and CDR2 from the germline V gene are GTSNPN and SVGIG (reference sequence). In DNA form, the CDR3 reads TGTGCCTGGAGTGTACTAAAAGAGACCCAGTACTTC. Its translation is CAWSVLKETQYF.

CDR3: CASSSDGHGTGGYEQYF. CDR3 nucleotide sequence: TGTGCCAGTAGTTCAGACGGGCATGGGACAGGGGGCTACGAGCAGTACTTC. This chain uses TRBV19 with TRBJ2-7; TRBD1 aligns across 11 bases. The trim removed 5 bases at V and 3 bases at J, leaving 12 bases unmatched. Germline V CDR1 and CDR2: LNHDA, SQIVND (reference sequence). This CDR3 is built from 17 residues.

Of note for this clone: Germline is not matched at one junction end, which may reflect a read error. CDR3 sequence: CASRSGSNSQYF. The CDR3 DNA sequence: TGTGCCAGCAGGTCGGGGTCGAACAGTCAGTACTTC. This chain links TRBV2 with TRBJ2-4; D possibly corresponds to TRBD2 (5 bases). Germline V CDR1 and CDR2: SNHLY, FYNNEI. This CDR3 is built from 12 residues.

The chain is built from TRBV5-1 and TRBJ1-2; D remains unclear. CDR1 and CDR2 from the germline V gene are SGHRS and YFSETQ. The ends were cut back, 4 bases at V and 8 bases at J, with 12 bases in the middle. The CDR3 length is 12 residues. The CDR3 nucleotides read TGCGCCAGCAGCACTGGACGGGAGGGCTACACCTTC. Translation: CASSTGREGYTF.

J is TRBJ2-7 and V is TRBV5-5, with TRBD2 matching 11 bases. The CDR3 is 15 residues long. CDR1 is SGHKS and CDR2 is YYEKEE in the germline V gene (reference sequence). V dropped 4 bases and J dropped 2; count of bases not matched to a gene: 5. CDR3 sequence: CASSPGLAGTYEQYF. The CDR3 DNA reads TGTGCCAGCAGCCCCGGACTAGCGGGCACCTACGAGCAGTACTTC.

V gene TRBV10-2 combines with J gene TRBJ2-1; 7 bases are a match to TRBD2. CDR3 length: 16 residues. J lost 1 base, V lost 4 bases, and 7 bases had no gene match. CDR1 is WSHSY, CDR2 SAAADI, per germline. Here the CDR3 DNA reads TGCGCCAGCAGTGGTGGGCTAGCGGATTCCTACAATGAGCAGTTCTTC. This sequence encodes CASSGGLADSYNEQFF.

This chain links TRBV6-1 with TRBJ2-7, with 7 bases that match TRBD2. Germline CDR1 MNHNS, CDR2 SASEGT. The CDR3 totals 14 residues. V dropped 1 base and J dropped 4; count of bases not matched to a gene: 4. CDR3 sequence (DNA): TGTGCCAGCAGTGAAGTTGGTAGCGGGTACGAGCAGTACGTC. Residues: CASSEVGSGYEQYV.

This clone was detected a few times. The chain employs TRBV7-6 and TRBJ2-7, with TRBD1 as a possible D gene (6 bases). The CDR3 spans 14 residues. In germline, CDR1 is SGHVS, CDR2 FNYEAQ. Trimming left V 4 bases short and J 3 bases short, with 13 bases between. The CDR3 loop is CASSSSGAGYEQYF. CDR3 nucleotides: TGTGCCAGCAGCTCGTCAGGGGCCGGCTACGAGCAGTACTTC.

The CDR3 loop reads CASSISGQRYF. CDR3 coding DNA: TGTGCCAGCAGTATTTCGGGACAGCGGTACTTC. The rearrangement links TRBV25-1 to TRBJ2-4; 7 nucleotides agree with TRBD1. There are 11 residues in the CDR3. V lost 5 bases to trimming and J lost 15 bases; unmatched junction nucleotides: 7. Germline V gene data show CDR1 as MGHDK and CDR2 as SYGVNS.

The chain joins TRBV2 to TRBJ2-7; 9 nucleotides match TRBD1. The CDR3 extends over 13 amino acids. Trimming removed 6 bases from V and 2 bases from J; junction bases left unmatched: 2. Germline CDR1 SNHLY, CDR2 FYNNEI. The CDR3 nucleotides are TGTGCCAGCAGCGGGGACAGGGCCTACGAGCAGTACTTC. The encoded protein is CASSGDRAYEQYF.

V and J are TRBV6-1 and TRBJ2-4; D call uncertain. Deletions cut 7 bases from V and 0 bases from J, with 13 bases between. The CDR3 consists of 15 residues. Looked up from germline, CDR1 is MNHNS and CDR2 is SASEGT. CDR3 nucleotide sequence: TGTGCCAGCATCCTAAGCAGGCTAGCCAAAAACATTCAGTACTTC. Translating gives CASILSRLAKNIQYF.

About this clone: An end of the junction differs from the germline gene, which may be a read error. The V gene is TRBV27, the J gene TRBJ2-4; TRBD2 agrees at 9 bases. Germline V gene data show CDR1 as MNHEY and CDR2 as SMNVEV (reference sequence). There are 16 residues in the CDR3. Here the CDR3 DNA reads TGTGCCAGCAGTTTATCGGGTAGCGGGAGTAAAAACAGTCAGTACTTC. Its protein product is CASSLSGSGSKNSQYF.

The DNA for the CDR3 is TGTGCCAGCAGTCCGGGACAGGGGGACTATGGCTACACCTTC. Protein sequence: CASSPGQGDYGYTF. The chain combines TRBV6-5 with TRBJ1-2; 11 bases are shared with TRBD1. Germline V CDR1 and CDR2: MNHEY, SVGAGI. The trim removed 5 bases at V and 3 bases at J, leaving 2 bases unmatched. The CDR3 loop spans 14 amino acids.

The genes are TRBV7-2 and TRBJ2-3; 7 bases map to TRBD2. Per germline, CDR1 SGHTA and CDR2 FQGNSA. This CDR3 is 16 amino acids long. With 6 bases clipped from V and 4 bases from J, the junction kept 13 bases outside the gene matches. Written as DNA, the CDR3 is TGTGCCAGCAGAGGACCGGGTAGCGGGCCCCCAGATACGCAGTATTTT. Translation gives CASRGPGSGPPDTQYF.

This clone showed up just a few times. The rearrangement links TRBV27 to TRBJ1-1; 10 bases map to TRBD1. The junction had 5 bases not matched to a gene; V was cut back by 6 bases and J by 4 bases. This CDR3 region has 14 residues. Germline-derived CDR1 and CDR2 are MNHEY and SMNVEV (reference sequence). CDR3 bases: TGTGCCAGCAGGGACAGGGGGGAGGTCACTGAAGCTTTCTTT. Residues: CASRDRGEVTEAFF.

This clone was detected only a few times. The V and J genes are TRBV7-9 and TRBJ2-5, with 7 bases matching TRBD1. The germline V gene has CDR1 SEHNR and CDR2 FQNEAQ (reference sequence). Unmatched junction bases numbered 6, after V lost 1 base and J lost 4 bases. The CDR3 has 15 amino acids. The CDR3 region has the DNA TGTGCCAGCAGCTTAGGCGACAGGGATGTAGAGACCCAGTACTTC. Amino acids: CASSLGDRDVETQYF.

The V call is TRBV7-2, the J call TRBJ1-1; the match to TRBD1 covers 8 bases. The V gene end was trimmed by 5 bases and the J gene end by 12 bases; junction bases not matched to a gene: 8. This CDR3 is 12 amino acids long. Germline V lookup: CDR1 SGHTA, CDR2 FQGNSA. The CDR3 is CASSKDRVDTFF. The CDR3, as DNA: TGTGCCAGCAGCAAGGACAGGGTTGATACTTTCTTT.

This clone was seen once. J is TRBJ2-1 and V is TRBV5-1, with TRBD1 identical over 9 bases. CDR1 and CDR2 (germline): SGHRS, YFSETQ. Germline trimming cut 4 bases from V and 6 bases from J; bases unmatched to any gene: 5. The CDR3 length is 14 residues. For the CDR3, the DNA is TGCGCCAGCAGCCCCGGGACAGGGACCAATGAGCAGTTCTTC. It codes for CASSPGTGTNEQFF.

The V call is TRBV18, the J call TRBJ2-7; possibly TRBD1 for D (5 bases). Trimming shortened V by 3 bases and J by 5 bases, and 8 bases separated the two germline ends. CDR1 KGHSH and CDR2 LQKENI come from the germline V gene. This CDR3 has 12 amino acids. This CDR3 is CASSPLGDEQYF. CDR3 bases: TGTGCCAGCTCACCCCTAGGGGACGAGCAGTACTTC.